A selection of T cell receptor beta chains follows, all from one sample in a study of siplizumab effects on memory and regulatory T cells. Generated by immunoSEQ multiplex PCR, the TCRdb table keeps only in-frame clones and is missing some. In the table there are over 80,000 clones, roughly 87% of which are singletons. Sequenced material: Tregs sorted from blood. The receptors were gathered from a human donor in good health. The CDR3 runs from the conserved cysteine through the conserved F or W. Each record gives: CDR3 protein, CDR3 DNA, J gene, D gene, V gene, clone size. The D gene is left open where the match is weak. Clone sizes are given selectively: once, few, many, or a class where the clone is expanded.

CDR3: CASSQGVNSGGAETQYF
DNA: TGCGCCAGCAGCCAGGGGGTAAATAGCGGGGGGGCCGAAACCCAGTACTTC
J: TRBJ2-7
D: TRBD2
V: TRBV4-3
size: -

CDR3: CASSIGSGGGLFF
DNA: TGTGCCAGTAGTATAGGTTCCGGCGGGGGGCTGTTTTTT
J: TRBJ1-4
D: -
V: TRBV19
size: few

CDR3: CASSLAGGSGNTIYF
DNA: TGTGCCAGCAGCTTAGCGGGTGGGTCTGGAAACACCATATATTTT
J: TRBJ1-3
D: -
V: TRBV7-9
size: -

CDR3: CASSKALRERSTEAFF
DNA: TGTGCCAGCAGCAAAGCGCTGAGGGAGAGGAGCACTGAAGCTTTCTTT
J: TRBJ1-1
D: -
V: TRBV21-1
size: once

CDR3: CASRLTGPNTEAFF
DNA: TGTGCCAGCAGATTGACAGGGCCTAACACTGAAGCTTTCTTT
J: TRBJ1-1
D: TRBD1
V: TRBV28
size: -

CDR3: CASSTPLTGSIAEQYF
DNA: TGTGCCAGCAGTACACCCCTGACAGGGAGTATCGCCGAGCAGTACTTC
J: TRBJ2-7
D: TRBD1
V: TRBV27
size: -

CDR3: CASSLTSGSWGNEQFF
DNA: TGTGCCAGCAGCTTGACTAGCGGGTCCTGGGGGAATGAGCAGTTCTTC
J: TRBJ2-1
D: TRBD2
V: TRBV7-9
size: -

CDR3: CASGTGGYTEAFF
DNA: TGTGCCAGCGGTACAGGTGGGTACACTGAAGCTTTCTTT
J: TRBJ1-1
D: -
V: TRBV27
size: -

CDR3: CASSFKGTIWETQYF
DNA: TGCGCCAGCAGCTTTAAGGGGACCATTTGGGAGACCCAGTACTTC
J: TRBJ2-5
D: -
V: TRBV5-1
size: -

CDR3: CASRRSTGELFF
DNA: TGTGCCAGCCGGCGGTCCACCGGGGAGCTGTTTTTT
J: TRBJ2-2
D: -
V: TRBV7-9
size: -

CDR3: CASSQAHSPGYGYTF
DNA: TGCGCCAGCAGCCAAGCCCACTCTCCTGGATATGGCTACACCTTC
J: TRBJ1-2
D: -
V: TRBV4-1
size: -

CDR3: CASSLGLAGSSYNEQFF
DNA: TGTGCCAGCAGCTTAGGCCTAGCGGGGAGCTCCTACAATGAGCAGTTCTTC
J: TRBJ2-1
D: TRBD2
V: TRBV7-3
size: -

CDR3: CASSLTPSSYNSPLHF
DNA: TGTGCCAGCAGCTTAACTCCGAGCTCCTATAATTCACCCCTCCACTTT
J: TRBJ1-6
D: -
V: TRBV9
size: -

CDR3: CASSPQPGANQPQHF
DNA: TGTGCCAGCTCACCACAACCAGGGGCCAATCAGCCCCAGCATTTT
J: TRBJ1-5
D: -
V: TRBV18
size: -

CDR3: CASSPWAGGELFF
DNA: TGTGCCAGCAGCCCTTGGGCGGGAGGGGAGCTGTTTTTT
J: TRBJ2-2
D: -
V: TRBV7-3
size: -

CDR3: CSVSRGQQNYGYTF
DNA: TGCAGCGTTAGCAGGGGGCAACAGAACTATGGCTACACCTTC
J: TRBJ1-2
D: TRBD1
V: TRBV29-1
size: -

CDR3: CAISGAGGRETQYF
DNA: TGTGCCATCAGTGGAGCGGGGGGGCGAGAGACCCAGTACTTC
J: TRBJ2-5
D: TRBD2
V: TRBV10-3
size: -

CDR3: CASSLGRPPAVNYGYTF
DNA: TGTGCCAGCAGCTTAGGGCGCCCCCCGGCCGTCAACTATGGCTACACCTTC
J: TRBJ1-2
D: -
V: TRBV7-9
size: -

CDR3: CASSTGLFDTQYF
DNA: TGTGCCAGCAGTACCGGACTATTTGATACGCAGTATTTT
J: TRBJ2-3
D: -
V: TRBV6-5
size: -

CDR3: CASSQSPAATVPNSPLHF
DNA: TGCGCCAGCAGCCAATCCCCGGCCGCGACCGTCCCTAATTCACCCCTCCACTTT
J: TRBJ1-6
D: -
V: TRBV4-1
size: -

CDR3: CASSLARLAGADNEQFF
DNA: TGTGCCAGCAGCTTAGCGCGACTAGCGGGGGCGGACAATGAGCAGTTCTTC
J: TRBJ2-1
D: TRBD2
V: TRBV7-2
size: -

CDR3: CAWSRGRNNQPQHF
DNA: TGTGCCTGGAGTCGGGGAAGGAACAATCAGCCCCAGCATTTT
J: TRBJ1-5
D: -
V: TRBV30
size: -

CDR3: CASSLSGGELFF
DNA: TGTGCCAGCAGCTTAAGCGGCGGGGAGCTGTTTTTT
J: TRBJ2-2
D: -
V: TRBV7-3
size: -

CDR3: CASSLNPHEQFF
DNA: TGCGCCAGCAGCTTGAACCCCCATGAGCAGTTCTTC
J: TRBJ2-1
D: -
V: TRBV5-1
size: -

CDR3: CASRLQGNFYNEQFF
DNA: TGTGCCAGCCGGCTACAGGGGAATTTTTACAATGAGCAGTTCTTC
J: TRBJ2-1
D: TRBD1
V: TRBV6-5
size: -

CDR3: CSVVSERNQPQHF
DNA: TGCAGCGTTGTGTCAGAGCGCAATCAGCCCCAGCATTTT
J: TRBJ1-5
D: -
V: TRBV29-1
size: -

CDR3: CASSRHGAAETQYF
DNA: TGTGCCAGCAGTAGACACGGGGCTGCAGAGACCCAGTACTTC
J: TRBJ2-5
D: -
V: TRBV25-1
size: -

CDR3: CASSIGDLKTQYF
DNA: TGTGCCAGCAGTATCGGGGACTTGAAGACCCAGTACTTC
J: TRBJ2-5
D: -
V: TRBV7-9
size: -

CDR3: CASWGTGSYTEAFF
DNA: TGTGCCAGTTGGGGGACAGGGAGTTATACTGAAGCTTTCTTT
J: TRBJ1-1
D: TRBD1
V: TRBV6-5
size: -

CDR3: CASSLETGDGYTF
DNA: TGTGCCAGCAGCCTAGAGACAGGGGACGGCTACACCTTC
J: TRBJ1-2
D: TRBD1
V: TRBV11-1
size: -

CDR3: CASTEKHSGNTIYF
DNA: TGTGCCAGCACAGAGAAGCACTCTGGAAACACCATATATTTT
J: TRBJ1-3
D: -
V: TRBV2
size: -

CDR3: CASSPLRTGNTEAFF
DNA: TGTGCCAGCAGCCCCCTTAGGACAGGGAACACTGAAGCTTTCTTT
J: TRBJ1-1
D: TRBD1
V: TRBV9
size: -

CDR3: CASSLAIWVTNYGYTF
DNA: TGTGCCAGCAGCTTAGCGATTTGGGTCACTAACTATGGCTACACCTTC
J: TRBJ1-2
D: -
V: TRBV7-9
size: once

CDR3: CASSVPTGGNTQYF
DNA: TGTGCCAGCAGCGTCCCTACAGGTGGGAATACGCAGTATTTT
J: TRBJ2-3
D: -
V: TRBV9
size: few

CDR3: CASSYPARGNNEQFF
DNA: TGTGCCAGCAGTTACCCTGCGAGGGGTAACAATGAGCAGTTCTTC
J: TRBJ2-1
D: -
V: TRBV6-6
size: -

CDR3: CASSLRSSGGPTNTGELFF
DNA: TGTGCCAGCAGCTTAAGGTCTAGCGGGGGGCCTACTAACACCGGGGAGCTGTTTTTT
J: TRBJ2-2
D: TRBD2
V: TRBV11-2
size: -

CDR3: CASSETPYGYTF
DNA: TGTGCCAGCAGTGAGACCCCCTATGGCTACACCTTC
J: TRBJ1-2
D: -
V: TRBV6-1
size: -

CDR3: CATSFGAGQTQYF
DNA: TGTGCCACCAGCTTCGGGGCAGGGCAGACCCAGTACTTC
J: TRBJ2-5
D: -
V: TRBV15
size: -

CDR3: CASSHGGLSKGTQYF
DNA: TGTGCCAGCTCACACGGAGGACTATCAAAGGGGACCCAGTACTTC
J: TRBJ2-5
D: -
V: TRBV18
size: -

CDR3: CASGGRRGFSDEQFF
DNA: TGTGCCAGTGGGGGCAGGCGGGGTTTTTCTGATGAGCAGTTCTTC
J: TRBJ2-1
D: -
V: TRBV19
size: -